The clone carrying this T cell receptor (beta chain) turned up a few times. Its specificity is unknown. This entry belongs to a study of CD8 T cells in ankylosing spondylitis. Findings and limits, study-wide: One TCR beta motif, made up of under ten highly homologous variants, appeared characteristic of ankylosing spondylitis blood.

A single record per CDR3 protein comes from TCRdb applying MiXCR to the 5' RACE reads. The table lists 130,000 or so distinct CDR3 sequences, more than 15% of them singletons. The CDR3 contains 14 residues. Trimming pared 6 bases from V and 2 bases from J, leaving 14 bases between. The germline V gene encodes CDR1 SGHTA and CDR2 FQGNSA. The origin of this receptor is a male donor with ankylosing spondylitis. V and J are TRBV7-2 and TRBJ2-7; D perhaps matches TRBD1 (5 bases). Sample: blood, either unsorted or a sorted T cell fraction (not recorded which). As DNA, the CDR3 is TGTGCCAGCAGGGTTGGGCAGGGCACCTACGAGCAGTACTTC. Translated: CASRVGQGTYEQYF.